These T cell receptor beta chains were read from a single sample in a study of blood T cell repertoires in COVID-19. Some clones are missing from TCRdb's copy, which holds only in-frame ones; the method was immunoSEQ multiplex PCR. The sample carries approximately 100,000 clones, approximately 80% recorded once. Sequenced material: peripheral blood. The source is a man older than 75 with COVID-19, enrolled during active disease. CDR3s include the opening cysteine and the closing phenylalanine or tryptophan. Each record gives: V gene, clone size, D gene, J gene, CDR3 DNA, CDR3 protein. D genes are given only for firm matches. Clone size, where shown, is once, few, many, or a class for clones that have expanded.

TRBV19	NA	NA	TRBJ2-3	TGTGCCAGTAGTATAAGAGCGTTAAGCACAGATACGCAGTATTTT	CASSIRALSTDTQYF
TRBV28	NA	TRBD1	TRBJ1-1	TGTGCCAGCAGTTTCGGAGCAGGGGGCTTGGGTACTGAAGCTTTCTTT	CASSFGAGGLGTEAFF
TRBV7-9	NA	NA	TRBJ1-3	TGTGCCAGCAGCTTAGACAGCTTTCCTGGAAACACCATATATTTT	CASSLDSFPGNTIYF
TRBV4-3	few	TRBD2	TRBJ2-1	TGCGCCAGCAGCCAAGATGAAACTAGCGGGGCCTACAATGAGCAGTTCTTC	CASSQDETSGAYNEQFF
TRBV11-2	NA	TRBD1	TRBJ1-1	TGTGCCGCCACGCGGGACAGCACTGAAGCTTTCTTT	CAATRDSTEAFF
TRBV10-1	NA	TRBD1	TRBJ1-1	TGCGCCAGCAGACCTGGGACAGGGCTGAGGATGGACACTGAAGCTTTCTTT	CASRPGTGLRMDTEAFF
TRBV19	NA	TRBD2	TRBJ2-7	TGTGCCAGTAGTGCCCAACTAGCGGCCTCTTCCTACGAGCAGTACTTC	CASSAQLAASSYEQYF
TRBV3-1/TRBV3-2	NA	NA	TRBJ2-3	TGTGCCAGCAGCCAAACGACAGTCAATACGCAGTATTTT	CASSQTTVNTQYF
TRBV29-1	NA	TRBD1	TRBJ2-7	TGCAGCGTTGCGGACAGGGTGGGTTCCTACGAGCAGTACTTC	CSVADRVGSYEQYF
TRBV11-2	NA	NA	TRBJ2-5	TGTGCCAGCAGCTTAGACCCCGGAAGGGCCGGGGGAGGAGAGACCCAGTACTTC	CASSLDPGRAGGGETQYF
TRBV10-2	NA	NA	TRBJ2-1	TGCGCCAGCAGTGAGACCCCCAGCAATGAGCAGTTCTTC	CASSETPSNEQFF
TRBV18	once	NA	TRBJ2-2	TGTGCCAGCTCACCACCGAGTCTGACCGGGGAGCTGTTTTTT	CASSPPSLTGELFF
TRBV7-8	NA	TRBD2	TRBJ2-1	TGTGCCAGCAGCTTAGCCCCCGGGGATATAGTTGCGGGAGTAGTAAATGAGCAGTTCTTC	CASSLAPGDIVAGVVNEQFF
TRBV24-1	NA	NA	TRBJ2-2	TGTGCCACCAGAAGTTCAGGGTCGAACACCGGGGAGCTGTTTTTT	CATRSSGSNTGELFF
TRBV2	NA	NA	TRBJ2-5	TGTGCCAGCAGTGAAGGAAAGGGGCGCCAAGAGACCCAGTACTTC	CASSEGKGRQETQYF
TRBV12-3/TRBV12-4	NA	NA	TRBJ1-2	TGTGCCAGCAGTTTTAGCAGTGGCTACACCTTC	CASSFSSGYTF
TRBV6-5	few	NA	TRBJ2-7	TGTGCCAGCAGTTACGACGGTGCGGACAGCTCCTACGAGCAGTACTTC	CASSYDGADSSYEQYF
TRBV6-5	few	TRBD1	TRBJ1-5	TGTGCCAGCAGCACTGGACAGGGGAATCAGCCCCAGCATTTT	CASSTGQGNQPQHF
TRBV28	NA	NA	TRBJ1-1	TGTGCCAGCAGTATACCAGGGGCCGCTGAAGCTTTCTTT	CASSIPGAAEAFF
TRBV7-9	NA	NA	TRBJ2-7	TGTGCCAGCAGCTTAGCGTCGAGGGAGCAGTACTTC	CASSLASREQYF
TRBV7-9	NA	NA	TRBJ2-7	TGTGCCAGCAGCTTATCGCGGTTGGGCGGGTCTAGGCAGTACTTC	CASSLSRLGGSRQYF
TRBV9	NA	TRBD2	TRBJ2-1	TGTGCCAGCGGCTTCCCTGGGACTAGTAGGCATGAGCAGTTCTTC	CASGFPGTSRHEQFF
TRBV6-5	NA	NA	TRBJ2-2	TGTGCCAGCAGTTACTCGCAGTTAACCGGGGAGCTGTTTTTT	CASSYSQLTGELFF
TRBV28	NA	NA	TRBJ1-6	TGTGCCAGCTCAACAGGGCCCCTTTATAATTCACCCCTCCACTTT	CASSTGPLYNSPLHF
TRBV24-1	few	NA	TRBJ1-2	TGTGCCACCCAAAACCCGGGTGGCTATGGCTACACCTTC	CATQNPGGYGYTF
TRBV19	NA	NA	TRBJ2-5	TGTGCCAGTAATTACGGGGGACAAGAGACCCAGTACTTC	CASNYGGQETQYF
TRBV18	few	NA	TRBJ1-4	TGTGCCAGCTCACCAACAGGGCCCACAACTAATGAAAAACTGTTTTTT	CASSPTGPTTNEKLFF
TRBV7-2	NA	TRBD1	TRBJ1-6	TGTGCCAGCAGCTCCCATACCTCCCGGGACAGGTCGGATTCACCCCTCCACTTT	CASSSHTSRDRSDSPLHF
TRBV7-3	NA	TRBD1	TRBJ1-5	TGTGCCAGCAGCTTACAAGGCAGGGGGAGTCAGCCCCAGCATTTT	CASSLQGRGSQPQHF
TRBV5-4	NA	TRBD2	TRBJ2-5	TGTGCCAGCAGCTTAAGCGGGGCAGGGGAGACCCAGTACTTC	CASSLSGAGETQYF
TRBV6-6	NA	NA	TRBJ1-1	TGTGCCAGCAGAACAGAGGGGAACACTGAAGCTTTCTTT	CASRTEGNTEAFF
TRBV29-1	NA	NA	TRBJ1-2	TGCAGCGCAGGGGCAGGGGTAGTGGATGGCTACACCTTC	CSAGAGVVDGYTF
TRBV12-3/TRBV12-4	NA	TRBD2	TRBJ2-5	TGTGCCAGCAGTTGGGGAGGGCGGGAGACCCAGTACTTC	CASSWGGRETQYF
TRBV10-3	NA	TRBD2	TRBJ2-7	TGTGCCATCAGAAGCAATATAGCGGGAGGGCTCTACGAGCAGTACTTC	CAIRSNIAGGLYEQYF
TRBV10-2	NA	NA	TRBJ2-4	TGCGCCACCCCCCTTAAGGACAGGGAGGGTGGAAACATTCAGTACTTC	CATPLKDREGGNIQYF
TRBV3-1/TRBV3-2	NA	NA	TRBJ1-4	TGTGCCAGCAGCCAAGACGGGGAAAAACTGTTTTTT	CASSQDGEKLFF
TRBV24-1	NA	NA	TRBJ1-2	TGTGCCACCAGTGAGGCTACGGACAGTTCCTATGGCTACACCTTC	CATSEATDSSYGYTF
TRBV4-3	few	NA	TRBJ2-2	TGCGCCAGCAGCCTATCCATCGATAACACGAACACCGGGGAGCTGTTTTTT	CASSLSIDNTNTGELFF
TRBV5-1	NA	NA	TRBJ2-7	TGCGCCAGCAGCTTGGCAGGGGCCCAGGACTACGAGCAGTACTTC	CASSLAGAQDYEQYF
TRBV5-1	NA	TRBD1	TRBJ1-4	TGCGCCAGCAGCAGGACAGGGGGGGATGAAAAACTGTTTTTT	CASSRTGGDEKLFF
TRBV6-1	NA	TRBD1	TRBJ2-7	TGTGCCAGCAGTGAAGTTCAGGGGGTAGGCGAGCAGTACTTC	CASSEVQGVGEQYF
TRBV6-1	NA	TRBD1	TRBJ1-4	TGTGCCAGCAGTGAAATGGAGACAGGGCGTGAAAAACTGTTTTTT	CASSEMETGREKLFF
TRBV4-1	NA	TRBD1	TRBJ2-3	TGCGCCAGCAGCCTCGACAGGGTACAAGATACGCAGTATTTT	CASSLDRVQDTQYF
TRBV7-3	NA	TRBD1	TRBJ2-6	TGTGCCAGCAGCTTTAATCCCCAGGGGGCCTCTGGGGCCAACGTCCTGACTTTC	CASSFNPQGASGANVLTF